This T cell receptor (beta chain) was sequenced during a study of blood T cell repertoires in COVID-19. Study at large: There were acute and convalescent COVID-19 samples, and they came from the United States, Italy and Spain. PBMCs, B-cell-depleted T cells, or T cells provided the cDNA or gDNA that made up the material.

In the original analysis: Estimated nucleated cell counts came from reference gene primer amplification. Data came from immunoSEQ multiplex PCR; TCRdb stores just in-frame clones and leaves some out. V and J calls and clone size are as listed in that table; D and trimming were resolved from the DNA. The sample lists about 100,000 clones; 90% to 95% were seen once. The V and J ends lost 1 base and 6 bases respectively, with 7 bases between them. There are 13 residues in the CDR3. Germline assignment: CDR1 SGHNT and CDR2 YENEEA. The receptor was isolated from a man between 45 and 60 years old with active COVID-19. Sequenced sample: peripheral blood. The J gene is TRBJ2-1, the V gene TRBV11-3, with no clear D. Here the CDR3 reads CASSLVEINEQFF. The CDR3 DNA follows: TGTGCCAGCAGCTTAGTAGAGATCAATGAGCAGTTCTTC.